What follows is one T cell receptor beta chain and its context. Its specificity is not known. Following RNA extraction, reverse transcription yielded cDNA that acted as the sequencing template. Assay: immunoSEQ multiplex PCR; the TCRdb copy retains only in-frame clones and omits some. In the table there are 130,000 to 150,000 clones, around 86% of which are singletons. This CDR3 is built from 15 residues. Trimming cost V 9 bases and J 0 bases, with 17 bases left between them. CDR1 and CDR2 from the germline V gene are SGHNT and YYREEE (reference sequence). These data originate in a study of CD8+ T cells in alopecia areata. Turning to the study itself: Twice daily, treated patients received 5 to 10 mg of oral tofacitinib. The study gave tofacitinib for 6 to 18 months, then 6 months off drug. Study-wide points: Across lesional scalp, and particularly alopecia totalis/universalis, clonality surpassed that of normal scalp.

The authors sorted CD4+ and CD8+ T cells from PBMCs. The rearrangement joins TRBV5-4 to TRBJ2-3, with D possibly matching TRBD1 (6 bases). The sample here was CD8+ T cells sorted from blood, taken at week 0. This TCR derives from a human donor with alopecia areata. CDR3 sequence reads: CATQEDSQSTDTQYF. The CDR3 DNA reads as TGTGCCACCCAGGAGGACAGCCAAAGCACAGATACGCAGTATTTT. Drawing the rest from reference TRBV5-4 and TRBJ2-3, the complete variable domain is ETGVTQSPTHLIKTRGQQVTLRCSSQSGHNTVSWYQQALGQGPQFIFQYYREEENGRGNFPPRFSGLQFPNYSSELNVNALELDDSALYLCATQEDSQSTDTQYFGPGTRLTVL.